One sample yielded the 5 T cell receptor beta chains listed below, sequenced in a study of breast tumors, draining lymph nodes, adjacent tissues. MiXCR, run by TCRdb on the multiplex PCR reads, gives a single entry per CDR3 protein. This table has some 52,000 distinct CDR3 sequences, under 50% appearing once. Sequenced sample: breast tumor tissue. Receptors were obtained from a female donor with breast cancer. Some clones in this sample may be carry-over from other donors' samples.

This clonotype was seen many times. CDR3 DNA: TGTGCCTGGAGTGCGGCGACAGGGGGTGGGTATGGCTACACCTTC. Its protein product is CAWSAATGGGYGYTF. The V and J genes are TRBV30 and TRBJ1-2, with 9 bases matching TRBD1. The J segment lost 5 bases and the V segment lost 1 base, leaving 8 bases of the junction unmatched. This CDR3 has 15 residues. Germline V gene data show CDR1 as GTSNPN and CDR2 as SVGIG (reference sequence).

This clonotype was counted only a few times. V and J are TRBV7-9 and TRBJ1-1, with a possible D match to TRBD1 (5 bases). Germline V gives CDR1 SEHNR, CDR2 FQNEAQ (reference sequence). The ends were cut back, 1 base at V and 11 bases at J, with 11 bases in the middle. The CDR3 spans 12 residues. The CDR3 nucleotides are TGTGCCAGCAGCTTAGGGAACAGACAGGCTTTCTTT. Protein product: CASSLGNRQAFF.

The chain uses TRBV5-6 and TRBJ1-1, with D unclear. V was clipped by 4 bases and J by 7 bases, with 11 bases between them. In germline, CDR1 is SGHDT, CDR2 YYEEEE. The CDR3 is 12 amino acids. CDR3: CASSPLVGEAFF. In DNA, the CDR3 is TGTGCCAGCAGCCCTCTGGTGGGTGAAGCTTTCTTT.

There are many counts of this clonotype. The rearrangement links TRBV7-3 to TRBJ2-3; a weak D match, TRBD1 (5 bases). Trimming left V 4 bases short and J 1 base short, with 12 bases between. The CDR3 covers 15 residues. Germline V gene lookup returns CDR1 SGHTA and CDR2 FQGTGA. The CDR3 coding sequence is TGTGCCAGCAGCTATAGGGGCAGCCGCACAGATACGCAGTATTTT. It is translated as CASSYRGSRTDTQYF.

Points on this clonotype: This sequence may be a read error, since a much larger clone differs from it by one base. The chain joins TRBV6-4 to TRBJ2-1, with D possibly matching TRBD1 (6 bases). V was clipped by 8 bases and J by 4 bases, with 15 bases between them. Germline V gives CDR1 MRHNA, CDR2 SNTAGT. This CDR3 has 14 residues. The CDR3 sequence: CASAGVLPYNEQFF. CDR3 DNA sequence: TGTGCCAGCGCAGGGGTCCTGCCGTACAATGAGCAGTTCTTC.